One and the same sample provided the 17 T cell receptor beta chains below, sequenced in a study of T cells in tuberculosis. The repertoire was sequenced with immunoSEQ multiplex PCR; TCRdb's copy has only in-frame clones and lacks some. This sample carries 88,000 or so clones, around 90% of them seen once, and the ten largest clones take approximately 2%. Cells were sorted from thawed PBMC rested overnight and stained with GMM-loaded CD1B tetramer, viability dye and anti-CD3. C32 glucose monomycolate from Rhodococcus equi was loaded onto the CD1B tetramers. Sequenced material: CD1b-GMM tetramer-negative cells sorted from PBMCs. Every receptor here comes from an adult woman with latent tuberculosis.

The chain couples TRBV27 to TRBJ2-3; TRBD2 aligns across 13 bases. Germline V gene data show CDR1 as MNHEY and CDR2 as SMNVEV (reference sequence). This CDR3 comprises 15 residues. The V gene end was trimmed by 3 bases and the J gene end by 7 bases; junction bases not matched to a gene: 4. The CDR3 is CASSLTSGGWNTQYF. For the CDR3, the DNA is TGTGCCAGCAGTTTGACTAGCGGGGGGTGGAATACGCAGTATTTT.

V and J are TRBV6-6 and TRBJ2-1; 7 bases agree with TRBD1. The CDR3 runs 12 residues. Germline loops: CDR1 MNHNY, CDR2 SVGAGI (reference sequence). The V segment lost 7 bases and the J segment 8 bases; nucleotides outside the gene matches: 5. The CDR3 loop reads CASTRQGDEQFF. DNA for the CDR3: TGTGCCAGCACTCGACAGGGCGATGAGCAGTTCTTC.

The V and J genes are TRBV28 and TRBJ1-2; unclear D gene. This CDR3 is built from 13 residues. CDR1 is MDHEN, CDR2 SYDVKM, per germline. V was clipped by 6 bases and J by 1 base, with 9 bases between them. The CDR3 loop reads CASSYSHNYGYTF. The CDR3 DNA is TGTGCCAGCAGCTACTCCCATAACTATGGCTACACCTTC.

The CDR3 DNA reads as TGTGCCAGCAGTCGGCCGACAGGGAACACTGAAGCTTTCTTT. Its protein is CASSRPTGNTEAFF. The genes are TRBV27 and TRBJ1-1; D possibly corresponds to TRBD1 (6 bases). V was cut by 5 bases and J by 1 base, with 11 bases left in between. Germline loops: CDR1 MNHEY, CDR2 SMNVEV (reference sequence). The CDR3 contains 14 residues.

CDR3 DNA: TGTGCCAGTAGTATAGATCCTAGGACAGATACGCAGTATTTT. It translates to CASSIDPRTDTQYF. The chain couples TRBV19 to TRBJ2-3; D gene uncertain. Germline CDR1 reads LNHDA; CDR2 reads SQIVND (reference sequence). Trimming took off 0 bases at V and 3 bases at J, with 7 bases between the two ends. This CDR3 spans 14 amino acids.

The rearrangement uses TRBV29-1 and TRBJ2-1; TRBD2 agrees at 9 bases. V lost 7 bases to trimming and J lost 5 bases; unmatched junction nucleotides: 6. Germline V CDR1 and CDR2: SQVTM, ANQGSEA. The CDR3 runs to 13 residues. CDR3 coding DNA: TGCAGCGCTAGCGGGGTGGGGGACAATGAGCAGTTCTTC. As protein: CSASGVGDNEQFF.

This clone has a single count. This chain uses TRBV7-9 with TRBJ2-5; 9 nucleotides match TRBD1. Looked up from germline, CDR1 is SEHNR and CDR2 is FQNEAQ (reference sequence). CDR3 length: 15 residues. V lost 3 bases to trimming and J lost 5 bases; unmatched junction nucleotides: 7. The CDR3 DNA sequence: TGTGCCAGCAGCTTGGGTACAGGGGGCGGGGAGACCCAGTACTTC. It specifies CASSLGTGGGETQYF.

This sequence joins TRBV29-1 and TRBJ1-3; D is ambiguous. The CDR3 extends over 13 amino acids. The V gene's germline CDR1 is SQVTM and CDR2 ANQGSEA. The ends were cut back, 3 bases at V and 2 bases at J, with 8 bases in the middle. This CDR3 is CSVERGTGNTIYF. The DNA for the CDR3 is TGCAGCGTTGAGCGGGGAACTGGAAACACCATATATTTT.

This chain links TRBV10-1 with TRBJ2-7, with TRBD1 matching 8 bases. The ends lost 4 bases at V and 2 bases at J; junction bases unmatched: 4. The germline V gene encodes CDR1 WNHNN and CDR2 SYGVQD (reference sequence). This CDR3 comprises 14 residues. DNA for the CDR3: TGCGCCAGCAGTGGGGGGGACAGGACCTACGAGCAGTACTTC. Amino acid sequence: CASSGGDRTYEQYF.

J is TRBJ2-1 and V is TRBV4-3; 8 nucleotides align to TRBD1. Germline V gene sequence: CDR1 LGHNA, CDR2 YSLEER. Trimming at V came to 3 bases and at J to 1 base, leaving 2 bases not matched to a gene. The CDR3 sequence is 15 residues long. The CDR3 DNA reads TGCGCCAGCAGCCAGGACAGGGCATCCTACAATGAGCAGTTCTTC. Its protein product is CASSQDRASYNEQFF.

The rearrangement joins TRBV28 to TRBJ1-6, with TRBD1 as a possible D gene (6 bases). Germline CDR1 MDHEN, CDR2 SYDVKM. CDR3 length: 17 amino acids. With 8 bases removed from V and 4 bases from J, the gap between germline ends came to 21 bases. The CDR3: CASEGFWTEAYNSPLHF. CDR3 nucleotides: TGTGCCAGCGAAGGGTTTTGGACAGAAGCTTATAATTCACCCCTCCACTTT.

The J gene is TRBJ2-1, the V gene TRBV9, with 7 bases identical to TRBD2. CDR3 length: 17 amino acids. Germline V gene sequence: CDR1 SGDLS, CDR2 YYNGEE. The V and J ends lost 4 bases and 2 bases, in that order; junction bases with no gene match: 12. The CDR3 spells CASSPRLGGSTYNEQFF. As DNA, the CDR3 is TGTGCCAGCAGCCCACGGTTGGGGGGGTCCACCTACAATGAGCAGTTCTTC.

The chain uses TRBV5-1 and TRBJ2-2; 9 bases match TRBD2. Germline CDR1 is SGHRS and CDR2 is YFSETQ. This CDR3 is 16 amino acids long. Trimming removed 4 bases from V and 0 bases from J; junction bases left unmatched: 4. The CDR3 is CASSLAGLANTGELFF. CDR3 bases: TGCGCCAGCAGCCTAGCGGGGCTTGCGAACACCGGGGAGCTGTTTTTT.

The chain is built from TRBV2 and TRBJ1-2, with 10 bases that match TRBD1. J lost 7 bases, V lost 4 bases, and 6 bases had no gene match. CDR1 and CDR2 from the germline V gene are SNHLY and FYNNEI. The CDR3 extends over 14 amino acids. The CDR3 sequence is CASSATGTGAGYTF. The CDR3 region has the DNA TGTGCCAGCAGTGCTACCGGGACAGGGGCTGGCTACACCTTC.

The CDR3 bases are TGTGCCAGCAGTTTATTCCCACTCTCGAGCTCCTATAATTCACCCCTCCACTTT. Residues: CASSLFPLSSSYNSPLHF. V is TRBV27 and J is TRBJ1-6; D gene uncertain. The CDR3 is 18 residues long. Trimming left V 1 base short and J 0 bases short, with 13 bases between. CDR1 and CDR2 (germline): MNHEY, SMNVEV (reference sequence).

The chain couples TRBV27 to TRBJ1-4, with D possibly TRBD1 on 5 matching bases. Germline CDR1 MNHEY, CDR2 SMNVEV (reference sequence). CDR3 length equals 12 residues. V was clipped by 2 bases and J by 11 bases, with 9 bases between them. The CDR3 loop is CASSLMGGKLFF. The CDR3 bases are TGTGCCAGCAGTTTAATGGGGGGGAAACTGTTTTTT.

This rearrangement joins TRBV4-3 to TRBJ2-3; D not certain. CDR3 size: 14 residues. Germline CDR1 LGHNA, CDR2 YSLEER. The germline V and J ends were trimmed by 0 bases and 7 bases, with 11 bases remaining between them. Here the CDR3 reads CASSQDLPVYTQYF. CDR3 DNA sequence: TGCGCCAGCAGCCAAGATTTACCGGTTTATACGCAGTATTTT.